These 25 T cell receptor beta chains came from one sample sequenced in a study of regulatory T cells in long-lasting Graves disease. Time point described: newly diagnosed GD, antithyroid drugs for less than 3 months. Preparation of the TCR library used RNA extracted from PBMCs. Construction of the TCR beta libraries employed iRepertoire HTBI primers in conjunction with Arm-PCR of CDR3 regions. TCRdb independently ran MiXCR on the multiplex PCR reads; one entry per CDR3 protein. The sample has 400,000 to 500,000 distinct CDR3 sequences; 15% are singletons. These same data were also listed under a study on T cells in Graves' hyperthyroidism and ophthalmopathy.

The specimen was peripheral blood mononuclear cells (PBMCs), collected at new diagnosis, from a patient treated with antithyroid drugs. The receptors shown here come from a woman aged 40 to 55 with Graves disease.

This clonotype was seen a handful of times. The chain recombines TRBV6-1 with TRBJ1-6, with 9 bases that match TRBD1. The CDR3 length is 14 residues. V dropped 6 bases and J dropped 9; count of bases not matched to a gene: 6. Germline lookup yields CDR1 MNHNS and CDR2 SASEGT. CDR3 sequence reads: CASREGQGPSPLHF. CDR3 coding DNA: TGTGCCAGCAGGGAGGGACAGGGCCCTTCACCCCTCCACTTT.

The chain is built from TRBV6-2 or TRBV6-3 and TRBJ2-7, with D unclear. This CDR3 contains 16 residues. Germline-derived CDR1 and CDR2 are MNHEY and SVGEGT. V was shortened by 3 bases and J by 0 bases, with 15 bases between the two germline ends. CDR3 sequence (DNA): TGTGCCAGCAGTTATCCTACGGAGCGCCGCTCCTACGAGCAGTACTTC. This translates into CASSYPTERRSYEQYF.

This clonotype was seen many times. The CDR3 spells CASSPTHVWGSKNIQYF. The CDR3 DNA follows: TGTGCCAGCAGCCCTACGCATGTTTGGGGCAGCAAAAACATTCAGTACTTC. The rearrangement links TRBV7-9 to TRBJ2-4, with TRBD1 as a possible D gene (5 bases). Looked up from germline, CDR1 is SEHNR and CDR2 is FQNEAQ (reference sequence). V shed 5 bases and J shed 3 bases, with 20 bases lying between them. The CDR3 is made up of 17 amino acids.

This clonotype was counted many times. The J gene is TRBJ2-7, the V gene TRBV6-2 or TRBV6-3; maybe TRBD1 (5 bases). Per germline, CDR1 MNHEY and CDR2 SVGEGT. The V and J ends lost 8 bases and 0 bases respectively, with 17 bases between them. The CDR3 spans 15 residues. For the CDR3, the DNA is TGTGCCAGCGCCCTGGGGCCACCATACTCCTACGAGCAGTACTTC. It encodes CASALGPPYSYEQYF.

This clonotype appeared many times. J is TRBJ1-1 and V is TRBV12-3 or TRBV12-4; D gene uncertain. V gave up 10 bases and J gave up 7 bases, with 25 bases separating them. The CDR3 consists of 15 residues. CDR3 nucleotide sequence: TGTGCCATCCGAACCGGGGTTACAGTGGATGGTGAAGCTTTCTTT. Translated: CAIRTGVTVDGEAFF.

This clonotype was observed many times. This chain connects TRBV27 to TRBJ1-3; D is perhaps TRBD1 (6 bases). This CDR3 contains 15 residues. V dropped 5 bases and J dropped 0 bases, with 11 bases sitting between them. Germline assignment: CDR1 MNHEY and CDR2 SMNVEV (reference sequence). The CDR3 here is CASSTTGNSGNTIYF. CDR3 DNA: TGTGCCAGCAGTACCACAGGGAACTCTGGAAACACCATATATTTT.

The CDR3 DNA follows: TGCGCCAGCAGCCCCGTCCCCAGCACCTACAATGAGCAGTTCTTC. The encoded protein is CASSPVPSTYNEQFF. The chain has TRBV5-1 and TRBJ2-1; unclear D gene. V was cut by 4 bases and J by 2 bases, with 13 bases left in between. The CDR3 extends over 15 amino acids. The germline gives CDR1 SGHRS, CDR2 YFSETQ.

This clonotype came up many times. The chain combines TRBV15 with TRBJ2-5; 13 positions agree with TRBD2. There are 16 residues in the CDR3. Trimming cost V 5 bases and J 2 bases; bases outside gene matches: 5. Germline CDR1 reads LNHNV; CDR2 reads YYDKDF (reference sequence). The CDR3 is CATSAGTSGVQETQYF. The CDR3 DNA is TGTGCCACCAGCGCAGGGACTAGCGGGGTTCAAGAGACCCAGTACTTC.

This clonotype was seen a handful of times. In nucleotides, the CDR3 is TGCGCCAGCAGCTTGGTCGACCTCTTGGGAGATACGCAGTATTTT. Protein: CASSLVDLLGDTQYF. This chain links TRBV5-1 with TRBJ2-3, with D hard to call. Looked up from germline, CDR1 is SGHRS and CDR2 is YFSETQ. This CDR3 has 15 amino acids. The germline V and J ends were trimmed by 0 bases and 5 bases, with 13 bases remaining between them.

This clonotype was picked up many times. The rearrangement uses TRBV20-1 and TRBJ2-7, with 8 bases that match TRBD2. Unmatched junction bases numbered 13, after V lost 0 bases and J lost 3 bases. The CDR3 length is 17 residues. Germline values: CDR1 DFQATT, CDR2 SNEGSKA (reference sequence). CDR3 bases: TGCAGTGCTAGAGATCGGGCGGGAGGCCCCTCCTACTACGAGCAGTACTTC. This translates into CSARDRAGGPSYYEQYF.

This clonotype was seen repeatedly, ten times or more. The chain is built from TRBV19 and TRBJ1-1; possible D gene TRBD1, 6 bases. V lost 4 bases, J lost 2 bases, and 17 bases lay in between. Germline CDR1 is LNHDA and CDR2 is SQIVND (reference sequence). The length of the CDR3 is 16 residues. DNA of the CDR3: TGTGCCAGTAGTACCTTGACAGGCGCTCTTAACACTGAAGCTTTCTTT. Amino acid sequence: CASSTLTGALNTEAFF. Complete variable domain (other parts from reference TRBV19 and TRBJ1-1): DGGITQSPKYLFRKEGQNVTLSCEQNLNHDAMYWYRQDPGQGLRLIYYSQIVNDFQKGDIAEGYSVSREKKESFPLTVTSAQKNPTAFYLCASSTLTGALNTEAFFGQGTRLTVV.

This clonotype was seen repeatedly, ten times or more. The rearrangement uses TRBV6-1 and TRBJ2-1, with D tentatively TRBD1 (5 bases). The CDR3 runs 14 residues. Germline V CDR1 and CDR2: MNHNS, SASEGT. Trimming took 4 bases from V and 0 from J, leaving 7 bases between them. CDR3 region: CASSGTTSYNEQFF. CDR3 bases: TGTGCCAGCAGTGGGACAACCTCCTACAATGAGCAGTTCTTC.

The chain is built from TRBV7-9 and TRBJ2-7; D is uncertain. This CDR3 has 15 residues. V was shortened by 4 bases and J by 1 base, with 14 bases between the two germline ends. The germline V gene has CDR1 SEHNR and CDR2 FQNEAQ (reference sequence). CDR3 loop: CASSSPGHSSYEQYF. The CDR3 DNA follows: TGTGCCAGCAGCTCTCCGGGCCACTCGTCCTACGAGCAGTACTTC.

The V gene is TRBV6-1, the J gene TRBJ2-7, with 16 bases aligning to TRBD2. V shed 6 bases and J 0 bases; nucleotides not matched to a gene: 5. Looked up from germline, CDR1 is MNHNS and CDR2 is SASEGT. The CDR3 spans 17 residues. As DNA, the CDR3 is TGTGCCAGCAGAAAGGGACTAGCGGGAGGGTCCTCCTACGAGCAGTACTTC. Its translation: CASRKGLAGGSSYEQYF.

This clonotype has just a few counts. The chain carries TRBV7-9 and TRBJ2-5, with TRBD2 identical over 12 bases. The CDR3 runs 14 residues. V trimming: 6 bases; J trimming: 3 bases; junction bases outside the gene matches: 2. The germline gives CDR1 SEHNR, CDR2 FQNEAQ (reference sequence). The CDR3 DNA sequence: TGTGCCAGCAGTTCTAGCGGGAGGGAAGAGACCCAGTACTTC. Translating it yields CASSSSGREETQYF. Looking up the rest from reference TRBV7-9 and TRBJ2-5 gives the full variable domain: DTGVSQNPRHKITKRGQNVTFRCDPISEHNRLYWYRQTLGQGPEFLTYFQNEAQLEKSRLLSDRFSAERPKGSFSTLEIQRTEQGDSAMYLCASSSSGREETQYFGPGTRLLVL.

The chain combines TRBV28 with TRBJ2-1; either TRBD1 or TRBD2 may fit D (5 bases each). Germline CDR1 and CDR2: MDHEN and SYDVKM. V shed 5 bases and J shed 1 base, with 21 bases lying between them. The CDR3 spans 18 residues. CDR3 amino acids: CASSPSGRAFVSYNEQFF. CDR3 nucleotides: TGTGCCAGCAGTCCCAGCGGCAGGGCCTTTGTGTCCTACAATGAGCAGTTCTTC.

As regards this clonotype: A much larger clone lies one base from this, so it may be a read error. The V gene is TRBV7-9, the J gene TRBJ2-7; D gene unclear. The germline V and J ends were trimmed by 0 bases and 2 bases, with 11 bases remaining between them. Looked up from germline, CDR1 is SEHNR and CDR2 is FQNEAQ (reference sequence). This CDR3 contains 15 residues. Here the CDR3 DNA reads TGTGCCAGCAGCTTAGCGCTCATGGCTCCCTACGAGCAGTACGTC. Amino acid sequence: CASSLALMAPYEQYV.

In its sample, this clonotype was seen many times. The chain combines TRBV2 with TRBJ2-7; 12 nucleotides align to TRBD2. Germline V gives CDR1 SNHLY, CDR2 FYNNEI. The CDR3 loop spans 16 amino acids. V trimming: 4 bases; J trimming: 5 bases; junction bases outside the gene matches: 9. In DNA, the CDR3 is TGTGCCAGCAGTGCCCCGACTAGCGGGAGAGTCGACGAGCAGTACTTC. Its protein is CASSAPTSGRVDEQYF. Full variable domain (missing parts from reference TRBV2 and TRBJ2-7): EPEVTQTPSHQVTQMGQEVILRCVPISNHLYFYWYRQILGQKVEFLVSFYNNEISEKSEIFDDQFSVERPDGSNFTLKIRSTKLEDSAMYFCASSAPTSGRVDEQYFGPGTRLTVT.

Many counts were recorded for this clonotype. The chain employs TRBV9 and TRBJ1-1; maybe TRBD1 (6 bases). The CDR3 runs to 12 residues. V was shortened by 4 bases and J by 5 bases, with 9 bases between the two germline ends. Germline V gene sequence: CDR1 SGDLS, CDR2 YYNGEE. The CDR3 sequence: CASSSRGTEAFF. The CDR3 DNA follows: TGTGCCAGCAGCTCTAGGGGGACTGAAGCTTTCTTT.

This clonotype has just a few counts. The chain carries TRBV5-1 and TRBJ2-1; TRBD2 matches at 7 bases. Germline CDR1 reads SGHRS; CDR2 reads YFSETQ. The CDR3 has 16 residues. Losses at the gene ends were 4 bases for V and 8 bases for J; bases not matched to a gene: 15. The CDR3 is CASSTGSGTPWDEQFF. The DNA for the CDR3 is TGCGCCAGCAGCACTGGGAGCGGGACCCCGTGGGATGAGCAGTTCTTC. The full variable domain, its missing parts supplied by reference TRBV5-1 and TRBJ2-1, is KAGVTQTPRYLIKTRGQQVTLSCSPISGHRSVSWYQQTPGQGLQFLFEYFSETQRNKGNFPGRFSGRQFSNSRSEMNVSTLELGDSALYLCASSTGSGTPWDEQFFGPGTRLTVL.

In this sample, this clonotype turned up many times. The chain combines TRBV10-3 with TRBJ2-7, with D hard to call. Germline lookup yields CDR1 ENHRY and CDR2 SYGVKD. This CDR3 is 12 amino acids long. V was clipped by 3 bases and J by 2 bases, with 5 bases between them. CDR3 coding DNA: TGTGCCATCAGTGAAACCCCCTACGAGCAGTACTTC. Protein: CAISETPYEQYF.

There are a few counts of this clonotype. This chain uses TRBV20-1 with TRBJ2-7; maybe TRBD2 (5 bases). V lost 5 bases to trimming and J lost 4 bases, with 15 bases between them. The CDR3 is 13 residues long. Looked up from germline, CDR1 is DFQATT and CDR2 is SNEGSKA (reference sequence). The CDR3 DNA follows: TGCAGTGCTCAGACACTAGTCGGGTACGAGCAGTACTTC. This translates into CSAQTLVGYEQYF.

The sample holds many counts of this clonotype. Written as DNA, the CDR3 is TGTGCTAGTGGTTTGATCCTAGCGGGCACGTCCTGGAATGAGCAGTTCTTC. The encoded protein is CASGLILAGTSWNEQFF. J is TRBJ2-1 and V is TRBV12-5, with 8 bases aligning to TRBD2. CDR3 length: 17 residues. Unmatched junction bases numbered 13, after V lost 2 bases and J lost 7 bases. Germline assignment: CDR1 LGHNT and CDR2 FRNRAP.

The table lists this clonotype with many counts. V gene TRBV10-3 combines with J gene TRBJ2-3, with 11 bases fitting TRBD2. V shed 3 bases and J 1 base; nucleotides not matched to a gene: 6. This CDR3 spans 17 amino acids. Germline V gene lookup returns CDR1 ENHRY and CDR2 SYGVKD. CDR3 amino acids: CAISDPTSGGRTDTQYF. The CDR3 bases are TGTGCCATCAGTGATCCAACTAGCGGGGGACGCACAGATACGCAGTATTTT.

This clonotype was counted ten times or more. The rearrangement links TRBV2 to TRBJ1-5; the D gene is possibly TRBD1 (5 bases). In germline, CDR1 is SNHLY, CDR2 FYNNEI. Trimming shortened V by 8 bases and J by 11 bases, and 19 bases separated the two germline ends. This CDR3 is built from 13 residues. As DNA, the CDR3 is TGTGCCAGCTCCCAGGGTCTAAACGCGGCCCAGCATTTT. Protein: CASSQGLNAAQHF.